The clone carrying this T cell receptor beta chain came up once. Its specificity is not known. J was trimmed by 5 bases and V by 5 bases; bases with no gene match: 6. Germline loops: CDR1 SGHTA, CDR2 FQGNSA. The CDR3 length is 14 residues. This sample is drawn from a study of shared clonotypes between healthy human individuals. Study-level points and caveats: On the whole, naive subsets had larger estimated richness than memory subsets had. Depth of sequencing was expected to influence donor clonotype sharing.

TCRdb's table, derived via immunoSEQ multiplex PCR, lists solely in-frame clones and lacks some. The sample consists of some 2.1 million clones, roughly 94% of them appearing once. The chain uses TRBV7-2 and TRBJ1-3; 7 nucleotides line up with TRBD1. Sequences were obtained from naive CD4+ T cells sorted from blood. The subset: CD45RA+ positively selected. The TCR sequence derives from a man between 18 and 29 years old in good health. CDR3 nucleotide sequence: TGTGCCAGCAGCCCTGGGACAGAGCGAAACACCATATATTTT. Translating it yields CASSPGTERNTIYF.